This T cell receptor (beta chain) appears in the sequencing data of a study of T-cell reconstitution after alpha-beta-depleted transplantation in children. Whole-study findings and limits: Once a year had passed after transplant, T-cell counts and diversity came mostly from newly produced T cells. Reportedly, roughly two months post-transplant, alpha-beta T cells arose from several hundred expanded graft clones. Surviving recipient T cells and intrathymic progenitors accounted for some patients' high TCRbeta diversity at day 60.

The CDR3 loop spans 15 amino acids. The V gene's germline CDR1 is MGHRA and CDR2 YSYEKL. Trimming took 0 bases from V and 7 from J; bases not matched to a gene: 5. This clonotype has only a few counts. The antigen remains undetermined. Unique molecular identifiers featured in how the TCRbeta library was prepared. TCRdb reprocessed the PCR reads via MiXCR and lists one record per CDR3 protein. Altogether fewer than 750,000 distinct CDR3 sequences are present, under 25% being singletons, with the ten largest covering 13% to 15%. The source was PBMCs, mostly from graft donor cells, collected 360 days after TCRalphabeta/CD19-depleted stem cell transplant. This sequence was found in a boy under three years old who had a stem cell transplant for acute myeloid leukemia, so the T cells may come from the graft donor. The V and J genes are TRBV4-1 and TRBJ2-3, with TRBD1 matching 9 bases. The CDR3 bases are TGCGCCAGCAGCCAAGACGAACAGGGGGCTCATACGCAGTATTTT. Its protein product is CASSQDEQGAHTQYF.